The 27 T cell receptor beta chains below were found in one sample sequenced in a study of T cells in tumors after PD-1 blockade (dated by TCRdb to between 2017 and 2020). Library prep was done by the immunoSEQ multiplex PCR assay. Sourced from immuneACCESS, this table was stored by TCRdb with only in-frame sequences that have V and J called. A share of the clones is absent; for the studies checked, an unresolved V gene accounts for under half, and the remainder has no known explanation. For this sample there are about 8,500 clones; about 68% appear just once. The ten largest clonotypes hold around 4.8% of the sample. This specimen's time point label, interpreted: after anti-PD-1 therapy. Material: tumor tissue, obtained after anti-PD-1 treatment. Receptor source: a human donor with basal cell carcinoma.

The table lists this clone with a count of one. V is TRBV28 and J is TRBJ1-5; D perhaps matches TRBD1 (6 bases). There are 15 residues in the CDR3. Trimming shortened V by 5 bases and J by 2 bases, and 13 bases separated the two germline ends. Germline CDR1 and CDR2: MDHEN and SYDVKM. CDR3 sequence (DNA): TGTGCCAGCAGTCAAACAGGGACGGGCAATCAGCCCCAGCATTTT. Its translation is CASSQTGTGNQPQHF.

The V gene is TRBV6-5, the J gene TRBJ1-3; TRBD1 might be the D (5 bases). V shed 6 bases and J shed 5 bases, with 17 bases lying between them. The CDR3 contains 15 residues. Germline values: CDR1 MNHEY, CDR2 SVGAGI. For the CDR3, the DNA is TGTGCCAGCAGCCAGGGAAGTCTGCGAAGAAACACCATATATTTT. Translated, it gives CASSQGSLRRNTIYF.

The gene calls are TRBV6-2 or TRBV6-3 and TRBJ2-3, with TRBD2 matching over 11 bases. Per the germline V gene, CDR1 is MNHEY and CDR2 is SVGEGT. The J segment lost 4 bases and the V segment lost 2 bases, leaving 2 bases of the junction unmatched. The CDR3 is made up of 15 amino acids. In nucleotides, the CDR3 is TGTGCCAGCAGTTACGGTAGCGGGGGGGCAGATACGCAGTATTTT. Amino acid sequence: CASSYGSGGADTQYF.

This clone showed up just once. DNA for the CDR3: TGTGCCAGCAGCAAAACCGCTAGGGATACGCAGTATTTT. This codes for CASSKTARDTQYF. This chain connects TRBV12-3 or TRBV12-4 to TRBJ2-3; D remains unclear. This CDR3 is 13 amino acids long. V was clipped by 6 bases and J by 6 bases, with 13 bases between them.

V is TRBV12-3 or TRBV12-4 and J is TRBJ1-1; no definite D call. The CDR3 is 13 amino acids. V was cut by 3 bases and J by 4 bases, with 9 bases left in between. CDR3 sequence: CASSFLGGTEAFF. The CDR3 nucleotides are TGTGCCAGCAGTTTCTTGGGCGGCACTGAAGCTTTCTTT.

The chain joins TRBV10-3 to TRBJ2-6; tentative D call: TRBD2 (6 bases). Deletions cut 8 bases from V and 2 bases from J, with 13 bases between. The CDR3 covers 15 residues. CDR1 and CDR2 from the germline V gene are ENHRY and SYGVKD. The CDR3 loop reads CAIGSSGAGANVLTF. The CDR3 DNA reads TGTGCCATCGGCAGTTCGGGGGCTGGGGCCAACGTCCTGACTTTC.

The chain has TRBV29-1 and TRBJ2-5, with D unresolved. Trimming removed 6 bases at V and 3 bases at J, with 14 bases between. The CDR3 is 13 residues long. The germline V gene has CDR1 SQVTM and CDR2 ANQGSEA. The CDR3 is CSVDFLKEETQYF. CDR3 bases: TGCAGCGTCGATTTCCTGAAGGAAGAGACCCAGTACTTC.

The DNA for the CDR3 is TGTGCCAGCAGTGGTTTACCTCTGACACAAAGTCGGGCCAACGTCCTGACTTTC. This encodes CASSGLPLTQSRANVLTF. The gene calls are TRBV28 and TRBJ2-6; D unclear. The CDR3 spans 18 residues. V lost 5 bases, J lost 5 bases, and 22 bases lay in between. CDR1 MDHEN and CDR2 SYDVKM come from the germline V gene.

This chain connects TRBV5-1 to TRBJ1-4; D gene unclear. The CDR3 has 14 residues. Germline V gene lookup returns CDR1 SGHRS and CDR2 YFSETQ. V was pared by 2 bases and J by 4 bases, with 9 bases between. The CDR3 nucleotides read TGCGCCAGCAGCTTAGGCGGAATTAATGAAAAACTGTTTTTT. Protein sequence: CASSLGGINEKLFF.

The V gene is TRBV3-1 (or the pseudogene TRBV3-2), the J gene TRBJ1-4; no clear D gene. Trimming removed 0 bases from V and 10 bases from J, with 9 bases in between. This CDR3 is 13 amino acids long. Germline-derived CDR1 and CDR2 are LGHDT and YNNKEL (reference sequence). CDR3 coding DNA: TGTGCCAGCAGCCAAGAGTATCGTACAAAACTGTTTTTT. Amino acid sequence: CASSQEYRTKLFF.

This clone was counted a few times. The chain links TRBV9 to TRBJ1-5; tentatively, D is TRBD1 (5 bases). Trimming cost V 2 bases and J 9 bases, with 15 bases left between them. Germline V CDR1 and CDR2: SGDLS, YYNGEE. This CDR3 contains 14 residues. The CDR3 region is CASSVGDGLGPQHF. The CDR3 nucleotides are TGTGCCAGCAGCGTGGGGGACGGCCTTGGGCCCCAGCATTTT.

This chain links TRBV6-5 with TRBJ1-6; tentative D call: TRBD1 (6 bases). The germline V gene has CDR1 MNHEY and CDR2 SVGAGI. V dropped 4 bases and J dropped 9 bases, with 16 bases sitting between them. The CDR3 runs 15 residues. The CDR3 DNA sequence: TGTGCCAGCAGTTTTCGGGGGGCGTCGGGTTCACCCCTCCACTTT. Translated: CASSFRGASGSPLHF.

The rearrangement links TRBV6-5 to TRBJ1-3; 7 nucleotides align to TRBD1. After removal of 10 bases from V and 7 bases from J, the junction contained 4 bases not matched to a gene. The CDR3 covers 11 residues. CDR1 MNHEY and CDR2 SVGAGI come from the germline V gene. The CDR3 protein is CATRGSNTIYF. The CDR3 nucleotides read TGTGCCACCAGGGGGTCGAACACCATATATTTT.

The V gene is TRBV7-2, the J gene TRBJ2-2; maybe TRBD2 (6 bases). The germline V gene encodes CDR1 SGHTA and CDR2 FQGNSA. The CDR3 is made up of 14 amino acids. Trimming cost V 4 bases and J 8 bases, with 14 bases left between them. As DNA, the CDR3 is TGTGCCAGCAGCTATCTAGCGCCGGGTGGGGAGCTGTTTTTT. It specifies CASSYLAPGGELFF. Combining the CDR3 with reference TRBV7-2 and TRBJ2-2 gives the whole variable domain GAGVSQSPSNKVTEKGKDVELRCDPISGHTALYWYRQSLGQGLEFLIYFQGNSAPDKSGLPSDRFSAERTGGSVSTLTIQRTQQEDSAVYLCASSYLAPGGELFFGEGSRLTVL.

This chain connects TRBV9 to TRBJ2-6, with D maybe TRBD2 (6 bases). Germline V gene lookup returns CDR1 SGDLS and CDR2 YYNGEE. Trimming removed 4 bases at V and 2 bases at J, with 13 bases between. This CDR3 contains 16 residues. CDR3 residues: CASSPREAAGANVLTF. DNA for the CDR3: TGTGCCAGCAGCCCCAGGGAGGCCGCTGGGGCCAACGTCCTGACTTTC.

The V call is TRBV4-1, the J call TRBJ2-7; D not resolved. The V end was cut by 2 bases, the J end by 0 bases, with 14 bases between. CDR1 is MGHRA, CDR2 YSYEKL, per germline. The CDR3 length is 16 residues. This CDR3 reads CASSQHRASGSYEQYF. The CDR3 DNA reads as TGCGCCAGCAGCCAACACCGGGCCTCGGGCTCCTACGAGCAGTACTTC.

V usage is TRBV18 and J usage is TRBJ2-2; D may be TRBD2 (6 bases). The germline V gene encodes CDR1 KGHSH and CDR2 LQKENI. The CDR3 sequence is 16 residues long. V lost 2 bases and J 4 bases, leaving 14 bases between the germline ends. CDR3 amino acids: CASSPIPSDLTGELFF. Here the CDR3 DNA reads TGTGCCAGCTCACCAATACCTAGCGACCTCACCGGGGAGCTGTTTTTT.

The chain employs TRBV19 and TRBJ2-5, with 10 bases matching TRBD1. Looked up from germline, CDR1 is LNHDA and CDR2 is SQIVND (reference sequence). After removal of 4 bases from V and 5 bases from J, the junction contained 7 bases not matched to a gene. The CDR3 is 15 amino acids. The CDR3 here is CASSTGDRGHETQYF. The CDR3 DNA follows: TGTGCCAGTAGTACCGGAGACAGGGGGCACGAGACCCAGTACTTC.

The CDR3 reads CASSLDLDRATNYGYTF. CDR3 nucleotide sequence: TGTGCCAGCAGCTTAGATTTGGACAGGGCCACTAACTATGGCTACACCTTC. The rearrangement joins TRBV7-9 to TRBJ1-2; the match to TRBD1 covers 8 bases. The CDR3 runs to 17 residues. With V trimmed by 1 base and J by 0 bases, 7 bases remained unmatched. Germline lookup yields CDR1 SEHNR and CDR2 FQNEAQ (reference sequence). The variable domain in full, with the rest retrieved from reference TRBV7-9 and TRBJ1-2, is DTGVSQNPRHKITKRGQNVTFRCDPISEHNRLYWYRQTLGQGPEFLTYFQNEAQLEKSRLLSDRFSAERPKGSFSTLEIQRTEQGDSAMYLCASSLDLDRATNYGYTFGSGTRLTVV.

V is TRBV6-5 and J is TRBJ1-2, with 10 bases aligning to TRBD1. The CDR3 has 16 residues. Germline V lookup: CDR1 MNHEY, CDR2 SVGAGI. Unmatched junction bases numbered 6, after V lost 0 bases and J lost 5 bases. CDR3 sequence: CASSYSRTGGSYGYTF. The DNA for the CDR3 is TGTGCCAGCAGTTACTCGAGGACAGGGGGAAGTTATGGCTACACCTTC.

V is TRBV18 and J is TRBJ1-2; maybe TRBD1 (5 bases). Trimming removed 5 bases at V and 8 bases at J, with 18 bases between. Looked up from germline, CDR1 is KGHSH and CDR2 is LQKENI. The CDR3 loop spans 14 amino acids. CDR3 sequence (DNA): TGTGCCAGCTCATCGACCAGGGAGACCTTAGGCTACACCTTC. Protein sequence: CASSSTRETLGYTF.

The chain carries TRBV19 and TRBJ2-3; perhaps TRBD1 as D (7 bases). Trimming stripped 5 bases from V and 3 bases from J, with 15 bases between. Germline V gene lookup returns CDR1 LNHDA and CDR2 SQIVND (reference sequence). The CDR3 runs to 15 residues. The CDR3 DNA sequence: TGTGCCAGTAGTGGGGCAGGGGGGAGGACAGATACGCAGTATTTT. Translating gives CASSGAGGRTDTQYF.

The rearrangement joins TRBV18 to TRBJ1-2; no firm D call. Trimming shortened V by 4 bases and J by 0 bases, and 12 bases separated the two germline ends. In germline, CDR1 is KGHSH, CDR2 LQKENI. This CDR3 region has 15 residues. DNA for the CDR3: TGTGCCAGCTCACAAACAGACACTTCTAACTATGGCTACACCTTC. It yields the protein CASSQTDTSNYGYTF.

CDR3 protein: CASLANYGYTF. The CDR3 DNA is TGTGCCTCGCTAGCTAACTATGGCTACACCTTC. V is TRBV30 and J is TRBJ1-2; D call uncertain. Deletions cut 7 bases from V and 0 bases from J, with 6 bases between. Germline V gene data show CDR1 as GTSNPN and CDR2 as SVGIG (reference sequence). CDR3 length: 11 residues.

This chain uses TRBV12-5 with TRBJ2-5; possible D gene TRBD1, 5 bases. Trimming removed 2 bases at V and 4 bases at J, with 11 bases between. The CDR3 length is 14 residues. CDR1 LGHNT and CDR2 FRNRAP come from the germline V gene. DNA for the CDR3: TGTGCTAGTGGTTTGAACCAGGGTCGAGAGACCCAGTACTTC. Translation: CASGLNQGRETQYF.

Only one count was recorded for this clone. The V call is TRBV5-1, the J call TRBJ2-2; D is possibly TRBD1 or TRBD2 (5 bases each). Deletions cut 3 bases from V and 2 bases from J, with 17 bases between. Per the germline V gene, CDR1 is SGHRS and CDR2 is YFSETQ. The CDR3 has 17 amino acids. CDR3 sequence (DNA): TGCGCCAGCAGCTGGGGACGGAAGGCCACAAACACCGGGGAGCTGTTTTTT. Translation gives CASSWGRKATNTGELFF.

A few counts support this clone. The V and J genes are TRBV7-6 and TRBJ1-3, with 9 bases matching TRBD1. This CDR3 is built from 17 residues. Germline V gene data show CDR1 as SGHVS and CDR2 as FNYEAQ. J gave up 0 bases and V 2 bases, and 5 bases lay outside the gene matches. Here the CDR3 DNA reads TGTGCCAGCAGCTTAACGGGACAGGGCTTCTCTGGAAACACCATATATTTT. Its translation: CASSLTGQGFSGNTIYF.